The text below deals with one T cell receptor beta chain. What antigen it recognizes has not been identified. The record has no base qualities; no much larger clone is one base away. The cohort comprised more than 550 healthy bone marrow donors. Cohort members were all nominally healthy when sampled, although unrecorded immune exposures were likely present. The donor was CMV seronegative and was included in the group of 352 seronegative cohort members. Every donor gave a peripheral blood sample, and the peripheral blood mononuclear cells from that sample were used for TCR beta sequencing. Genomic DNA extraction from the blood cell samples was performed with the Qiagen DNeasy Blood Extraction Kit. Receptor amplification or capture employed the immunoSEQ multiplex PCR assay. A mixture of 60 forward primers for TCR Vbeta segments and 13 reverse primers for TCR Jbeta segments was used in the multiplex PCR. A multiplex PCR assay on genomic DNA amplified the CDR3 region of rearranged TCR beta genes. The Illumina HiSeq System was used to sequence the amplified TCR beta libraries as 87-base-pair reads. Under the source paper's analysis protocol: A later analysis counted 75 million to 100 million unique TCR beta chains across the 640 or so repertoires, and roughly 10 million of these chains were shared by at least two donors. To remove PCR and sequencing errors, raw reads were error-corrected and collapsed into unique sequences using a nearest-neighbor algorithm that merged closely related sequences. CDR3 sequences were aligned to IMGT reference sequences to assign V, D and J gene segments. For a sequence to be retained, a match of at least six nucleotides to both a V gene segment and a J gene segment was required. A rearrangement was called productive if the CDR3 had no stop codons and remained in frame with V and J, and every other rearrangement was called non-productive. Following IMGT convention, CDR3 was defined as the stretch from the second conserved V-encoded cysteine up to the conserved J-encoded phenylalanine. The earlier analysis of fewer than 750 of the donors excluded sequences that lacked an unambiguous match to a single V gene segment. An earlier analysis of 500 to 600 of the donors classified V segments as functional when productive rearrangements were above 56.7% and as segregating when the standard deviation between donors was above 5%. A statistical classification framework was built for diagnosing cytomegalovirus status from the catalog of TCR beta chain sequences. A later analysis assigned V and J genes by comparing TCR nucleotide sequences with IMGT/GENE-DB human TR gene sequences. Using the TCRdist pipeline, a later analysis assigned CDR3 sequences along with most-parsimonious VDJ recombination scenarios. In a later analysis, every TCR beta chain was defined by the combination of its CDR3 amino acid sequence and its V-gene family, and reads without a unique V-gene family were dropped. As a way to deal with suspected cross-contamination and a sequencing artifact, a later analysis dropped 450 to 700 nucleotide sequences that were highly shared and had low generation probability. In a later analysis, a clonal expansion index was calculated for each public chain from normalized within-repertoire ranks of inferred template counts. In a later analysis, generation probabilities were computed using a VDJ recombination model fitted to out-of-frame rearrangements, and the results were checked against IGoR. In a later analysis, hypergeometric tests were used to score TCR-TCR, TCR-HLA and TCR-CMV co-occurrence, with a repertoire-size bias correction applied to TCR pairs. A later analysis estimated false discovery rates by permuting HLA or CMV assignments 20 times. In a later analysis, co-occurring TCRs were grouped using DBSCAN, and TCRdist sequence similarity was added for clustering within HLA-allele-positive subsets. For co-occurrence clustering, repertoires with fewer than 30,000 or more than 120,000 public chains were excluded, along with five or six repertoires with anomalous nucleotide sharing. TCRdb took over this immuneACCESS table, retaining in-frame rearrangements with V and J assigned. Such tables are incomplete; in checked studies, under half of the missing clones stem from an unresolved V gene, and the remainder is unexplained. D and trimming come from the DNA, and the V and J calls and clone size come from that table. The sample has roughly 180,000 clones on record, about 75% of them singletons. The biggest ten clones account for less than 3% of the sample.

This sample stems from a study of cytomegalovirus exposure and HLA in healthy donors (dated by TCRdb to 2016 to 2017). For the wider study: An earlier analysis of some 600 of the donors reported about 260 Gb of sequence data and approximately 120 million unique TCR beta sequences obtained from about 179 million T cells. Class I and class II HLA loci were covered by the typing at four-digit resolution. All discovery cohort repertoires had been generated on a single sequencing platform. The study combined high-throughput TCR immunosequencing, statistical association of individual TCRs with disease status, and machine learning to predict cytomegalovirus infection status. In a later genetic analysis, genome-wide SNP genotypes for 398 of the 666 donors were used, and that subset was treated as a discovery cohort. To decide whether each TCR beta V gene segment behaved as functional or pseudogenic, an earlier analysis of approximately 600 of the donors relied on high-throughput TCR beta sequencing. Among 398 genotyped donors of the cohort, an average of around 250,000 unique TCR beta nucleotide sequences was sequenced per donor, of which approximately 19% were non-productive. In addition to the first cohort of around 670 subjects, a separate validation cohort of about 120 different subjects was used. The study was designed to test whether signatures of past pathogen exposure could be identified by cataloging public T cell receptors. In the later analysis, no new phenotypic data were used to find candidate immune exposures; instead, reliance was placed on TCR beta sequences and their occurrence across donors. The study profiled the T cell repertoires of some 610 subjects by immunosequencing and related them to cytomegalovirus serostatus. Several DR-DQ haplotypes were handled as single units for association and clustering because linkage in the cohort was strong. An early release covering roughly 600 HLA-typed donors comprised 250 to 350 gigabases of sequencing data and 85 million to 100 million unique TCR sequences. To study patterns of TCR occurrence, a later analysis re-analyzed previously published TCR beta repertoires from around 660 donors and added high-resolution HLA genotyping. The number of typed donors differed by locus: about 620-630 for A, B, C, DRB1 and DQB1; some 500 for DQA1; approximately 600 for DPA1; and about 450 for DPB1. Among the roughly 430 genotyped donors, under 90% belonged to the genetic ancestry cluster associated with self-reported Caucasian donors. Donor age, sex, ethnicity and CMV serostatus were compiled alongside the repertoire data.

The paper's findings and limits, for the study overall: Compared with the approximately 720-donor mean, donors in an Asian-associated ancestry cluster had fewer N-insertions in productive TCRs, according to a later genetic analysis. Most TCR sequences were seen in very few donors, while some public TCRs were found in many individuals. Strong co-occurrence of HLA alleles, especially DR and DQ, made assigning TCR associations to individual alleles difficult. The study listed 170 or so TCR beta chains as associated with cytomegalovirus. Some 15 rarely observed V segments, including chromosome 9 orphons, were excluded from the earlier analysis of some 590 of the donors because counts were too low. Three of the identified cytomegalovirus-associated TCR beta chains were confirmed in vitro to be specific for cytomegalovirus antigens. Because some donors lacked HLA typing at each locus, the association tests relied only on the typed subset. This cohort had only TCR beta chains sequenced, and the lack of alpha or paired-chain data limited which features could be detected. The classifier was reported to diagnose cytomegalovirus status with high specificity and sensitivity in both the original and validation cohorts. A further reported finding was that TCR beta sequences accurately predicted the HLA-A and HLA-B alleles for most subjects in the first cohort. In a later analysis, the rate of TCR association differed among HLA loci, with DRB1 alleles having the most associated TCRs and HLA-C alleles having the fewest. Most CMV-associated TCR beta chains appeared to be HLA-restricted in a later analysis, and the HLA associations seemed to be driven largely by CMV exposure. The authors suggested that the approach could potentially be extended to other disease states and immunological phenotypes. An earlier analysis of approximately 500 of the donors showed that most TCR beta V segments appeared in productive rearrangements either about 87% or about 30% of the time, which broadly matched IMGT annotations. Several of the top co-occurrence clusters appeared to be linked to parvovirus B19, influenza, CMV and Epstein-Barr virus, according to a later analysis. A later genetic analysis associated a missense DCLRE1C variant with V-gene and J-gene trimming of TCR beta chains, and an independent cohort replicated the association. The sequencing pipeline was judged likely to have produced a cluster of highly shared sequence variants as a technical artifact. A later analysis associated 16,951 TCR beta sequences with specific HLA alleles at a false discovery rate of 0.05. Presence/absence analyses assumed roughly uniform sequencing depth across donors, an assumption that may not hold. For the cohort, immune exposure information was limited to CMV serostatus. In a later analysis, HLA-associated TCR beta chains showed more clonal expansion and lower generation probabilities than non-associated chains that were equally common. Linkage disequilibrium might explain the correlated functional status among segregating V segments, but an unknown experimental factor could not be excluded.

This TCR derives from a female donor in good health and CMV-seronegative. The sequenced material came from PBMCs.

CDR3 reads: CASRHEANTGELFF. The DNA sequence follows: TGTGCCAGCAGACACGAGGCGAACACCGGGGAGCTGTTTTTT. The chain couples TRBV6-5 to TRBJ2-2, with the D gene not confidently named. The CDR3 measures 14 amino acids from cysteine to phenylalanine. Only the CDR3 DNA stays, 42 bases, in frame from base 1. V loses 6 bases, J loses 0 bases, and the germline ends lie 8 bases apart. Based on the germline V gene, the CDR1 and CDR2 sequences are MNHEY and SVGAGI.